This T cell receptor beta chain stems from a study of blood T cell repertoires in COVID-19. Under the authors' procedure: It was from reference gene primer amplification that nucleated cell counts were estimated. Sequencing was performed with immunoSEQ multiplex PCR; in TCRdb, only in-frame clones are kept and a portion is missing. D and trimming were read from the DNA, whereas the V and J calls and clone size are those reported in that table. The repertoire holds about 230,000 clones, with 75% to 85% as singletons. This CDR3 has 14 amino acids. Germline loops: CDR1 LNHNV, CDR2 YYDKDF (reference sequence). V lost 5 bases to trimming and J lost 0 bases; unmatched junction nucleotides: 3.

This clonotype originated in a woman aged 35 to 49 who had recovered from COVID-19. V and J are TRBV15 and TRBJ2-7, with 8 positions matching TRBD1. Sequencing was carried out using peripheral blood. CDR3 DNA: TGTGCCACCAGCCCCGGGACAGGCTCCTACGAGCAGTACTTC. As protein: CATSPGTGSYEQYF.